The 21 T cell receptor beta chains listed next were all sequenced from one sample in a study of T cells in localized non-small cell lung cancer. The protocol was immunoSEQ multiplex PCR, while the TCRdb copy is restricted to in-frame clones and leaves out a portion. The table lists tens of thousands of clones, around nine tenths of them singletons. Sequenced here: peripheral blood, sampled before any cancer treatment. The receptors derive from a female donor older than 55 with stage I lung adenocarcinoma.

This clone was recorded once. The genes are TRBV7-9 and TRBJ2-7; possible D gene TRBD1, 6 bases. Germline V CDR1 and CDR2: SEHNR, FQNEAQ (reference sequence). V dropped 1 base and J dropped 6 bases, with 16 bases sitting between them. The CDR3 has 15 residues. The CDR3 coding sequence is TGTGCCAGCAGCTTAGAAGTTGTCCCCAGGGGCGAGCAGTACGTC. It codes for CASSLEVVPRGEQYV.

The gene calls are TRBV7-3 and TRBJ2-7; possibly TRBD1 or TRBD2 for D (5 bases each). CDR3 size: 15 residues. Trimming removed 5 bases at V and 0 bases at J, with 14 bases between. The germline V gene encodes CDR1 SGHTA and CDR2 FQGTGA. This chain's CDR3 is CASSQMGVSSYEQYF. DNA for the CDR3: TGTGCCAGCAGCCAGATGGGGGTGAGCTCCTACGAGCAGTACTTC.

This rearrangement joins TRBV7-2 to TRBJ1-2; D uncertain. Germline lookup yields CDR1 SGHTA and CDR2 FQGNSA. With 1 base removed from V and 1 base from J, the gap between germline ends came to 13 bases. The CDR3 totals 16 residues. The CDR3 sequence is CASSLDRFGFNYGYTF. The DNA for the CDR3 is TGTGCCAGCAGCTTAGATCGCTTCGGGTTTAACTATGGCTACACCTTC. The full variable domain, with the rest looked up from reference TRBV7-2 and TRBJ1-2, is GAGVSQSPSNKVTEKGKDVELRCDPISGHTALYWYRQSLGQGLEFLIYFQGNSAPDKSGLPSDRFSAERTGGSVSTLTIQRTQQEDSAVYLCASSLDRFGFNYGYTFGSGTRLTVV.

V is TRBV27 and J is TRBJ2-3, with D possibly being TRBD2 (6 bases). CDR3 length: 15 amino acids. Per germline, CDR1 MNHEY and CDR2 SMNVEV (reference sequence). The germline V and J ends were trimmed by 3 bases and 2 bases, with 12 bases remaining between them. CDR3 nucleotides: TGTGCCAGCAGTTTGACAGCGGGTCACACAGATACGCAGTATTTT. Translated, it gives CASSLTAGHTDTQYF.

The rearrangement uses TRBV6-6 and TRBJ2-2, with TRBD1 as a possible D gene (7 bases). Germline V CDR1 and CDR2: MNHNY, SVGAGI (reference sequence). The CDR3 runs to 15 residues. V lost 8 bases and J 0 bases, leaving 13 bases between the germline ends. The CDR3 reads CASQGGTANTGELFF. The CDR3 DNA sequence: TGTGCCAGCCAAGGGGGGACAGCGAACACCGGGGAGCTGTTTTTT.

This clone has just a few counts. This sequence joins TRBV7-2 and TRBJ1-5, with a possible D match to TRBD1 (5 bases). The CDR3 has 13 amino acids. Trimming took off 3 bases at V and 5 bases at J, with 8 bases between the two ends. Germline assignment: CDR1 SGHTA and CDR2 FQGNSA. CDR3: CASSFWGDQPQHF. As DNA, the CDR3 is TGTGCCAGCAGCTTTTGGGGGGATCAGCCCCAGCATTTT.

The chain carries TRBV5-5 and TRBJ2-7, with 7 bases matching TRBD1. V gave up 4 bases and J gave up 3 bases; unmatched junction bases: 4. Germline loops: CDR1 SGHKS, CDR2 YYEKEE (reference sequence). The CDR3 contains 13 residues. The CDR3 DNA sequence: TGTGCCAGCAGCCCAGGGGGACACTACGAGCAGTACTTC. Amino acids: CASSPGGHYEQYF.

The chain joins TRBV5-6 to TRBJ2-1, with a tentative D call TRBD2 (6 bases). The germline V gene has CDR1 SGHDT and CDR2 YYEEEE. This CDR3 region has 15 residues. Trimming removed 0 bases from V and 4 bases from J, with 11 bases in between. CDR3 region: CASSLVLAWYNEQFF. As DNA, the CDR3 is TGTGCCAGCAGCTTGGTCCTAGCGTGGTACAATGAGCAGTTCTTC.

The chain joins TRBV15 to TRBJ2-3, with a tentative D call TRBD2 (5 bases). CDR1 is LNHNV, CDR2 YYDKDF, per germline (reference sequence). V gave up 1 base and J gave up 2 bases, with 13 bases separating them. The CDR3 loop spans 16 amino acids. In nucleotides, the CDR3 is TGTGCCACCAGCAGAGGGGGAGCCCTCCCCACAGATACGCAGTATTTT. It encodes CATSRGGALPTDTQYF.

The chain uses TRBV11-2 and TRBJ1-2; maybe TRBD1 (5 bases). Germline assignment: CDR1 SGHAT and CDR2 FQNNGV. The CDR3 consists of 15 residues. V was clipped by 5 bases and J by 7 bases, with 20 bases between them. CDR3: CASSAGTAYVGGYTF. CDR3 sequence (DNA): TGTGCCAGCAGCGCCGGGACCGCTTATGTAGGTGGCTACACCTTC.

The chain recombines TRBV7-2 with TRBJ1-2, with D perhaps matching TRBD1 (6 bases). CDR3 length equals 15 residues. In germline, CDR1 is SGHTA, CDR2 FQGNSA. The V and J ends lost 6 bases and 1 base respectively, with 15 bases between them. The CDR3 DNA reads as TGTGCCAGCAGTACGGGGGCCAGGGTTAACTATGGCTACACCTTC. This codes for CASSTGARVNYGYTF.

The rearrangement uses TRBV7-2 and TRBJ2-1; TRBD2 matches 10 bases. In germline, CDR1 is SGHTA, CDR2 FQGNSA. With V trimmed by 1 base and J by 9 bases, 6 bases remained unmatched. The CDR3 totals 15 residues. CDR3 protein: CASSLGLAGAGEQFF. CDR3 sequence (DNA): TGTGCCAGCAGCTTAGGGCTAGCGGGGGCTGGTGAGCAGTTCTTC.

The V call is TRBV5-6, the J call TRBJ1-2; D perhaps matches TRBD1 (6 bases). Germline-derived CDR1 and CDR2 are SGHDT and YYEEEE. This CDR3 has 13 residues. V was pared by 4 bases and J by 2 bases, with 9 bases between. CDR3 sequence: CASSQGQNYGYTF. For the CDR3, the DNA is TGTGCCAGCAGCCAAGGACAGAACTATGGCTACACCTTC. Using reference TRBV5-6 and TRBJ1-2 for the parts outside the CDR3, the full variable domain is DAGVTQSPTHLIKTRGQQVTLRCSPKSGHDTVSWYQQALGQGPQFIFQYYEEEERQRGNFPDRFSGHQFPNYSSELNVNALLLGDSALYLCASSQGQNYGYTFGSGTRLTVV.

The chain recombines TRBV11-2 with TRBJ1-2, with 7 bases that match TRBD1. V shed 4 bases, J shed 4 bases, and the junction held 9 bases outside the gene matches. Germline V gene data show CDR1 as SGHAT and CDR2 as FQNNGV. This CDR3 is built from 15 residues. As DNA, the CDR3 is TGTGCCAGCAGCTCTTCGACAGGGTGGGCCTATGGCTACACCTTC. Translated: CASSSSTGWAYGYTF.

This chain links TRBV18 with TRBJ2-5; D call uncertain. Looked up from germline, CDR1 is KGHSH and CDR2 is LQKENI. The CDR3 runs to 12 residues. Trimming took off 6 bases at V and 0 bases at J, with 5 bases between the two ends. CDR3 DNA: TGTGCCAGCTCTCAGTACCAAGAGACCCAGTACTTC. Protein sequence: CASSQYQETQYF.

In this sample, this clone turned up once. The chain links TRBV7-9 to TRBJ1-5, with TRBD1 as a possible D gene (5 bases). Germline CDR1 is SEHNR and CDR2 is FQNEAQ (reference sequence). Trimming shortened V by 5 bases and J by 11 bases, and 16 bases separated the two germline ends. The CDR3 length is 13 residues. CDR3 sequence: CASSPAGLGAQHF. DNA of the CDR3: TGTGCCAGCAGCCCGGCGGGTTTGGGGGCCCAGCATTTT.

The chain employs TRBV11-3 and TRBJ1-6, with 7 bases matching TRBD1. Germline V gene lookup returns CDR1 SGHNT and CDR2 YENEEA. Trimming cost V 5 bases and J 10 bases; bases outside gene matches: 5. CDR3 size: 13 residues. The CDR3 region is CASSLAGGSPLHF. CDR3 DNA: TGTGCCAGCAGCCTCGCAGGGGGATCACCCCTCCACTTT.

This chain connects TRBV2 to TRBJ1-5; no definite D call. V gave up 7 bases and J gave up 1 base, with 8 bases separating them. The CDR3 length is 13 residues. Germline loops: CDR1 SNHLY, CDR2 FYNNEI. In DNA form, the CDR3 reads TGTGCCAGCACCGTGACCAGCAATCAGCCCCAGCATTTT. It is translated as CASTVTSNQPQHF.

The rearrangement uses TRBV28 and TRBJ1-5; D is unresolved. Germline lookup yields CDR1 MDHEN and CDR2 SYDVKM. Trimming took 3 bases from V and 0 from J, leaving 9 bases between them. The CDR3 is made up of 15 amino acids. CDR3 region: CASSFFRYSNQPQHF. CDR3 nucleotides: TGTGCCAGCAGTTTCTTCAGGTATAGCAATCAGCCCCAGCATTTT.

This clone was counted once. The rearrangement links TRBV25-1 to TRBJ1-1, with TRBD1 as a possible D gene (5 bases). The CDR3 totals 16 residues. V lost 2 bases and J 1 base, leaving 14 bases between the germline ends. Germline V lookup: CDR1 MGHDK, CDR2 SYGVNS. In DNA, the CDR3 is TGTGCCAGCAGTGAAGGGCGTGGGACGGCGAACACTGAAGCTTTCTTT. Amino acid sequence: CASSEGRGTANTEAFF.

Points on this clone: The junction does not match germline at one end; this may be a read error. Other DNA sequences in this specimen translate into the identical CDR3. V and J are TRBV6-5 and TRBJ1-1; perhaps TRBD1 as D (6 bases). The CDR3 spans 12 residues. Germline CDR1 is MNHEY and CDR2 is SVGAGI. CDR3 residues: CASTGSGTEAFF. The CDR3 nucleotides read TGCGCCAGTACAGGGTCGGGCACTGAAGCTTTCTTT.